This TCR beta chain was obtained from a study of blood T cell repertoires in COVID-19. Study background: Material from acute and convalescent COVID-19 was sourced from the United States, Italy and Spain. Sources were T cells, B-cell-depleted T cells, or PBMCs; the material itself was cDNA or gDNA.

In the authors' methods: Reference gene primer amplification in the assay estimated nucleated cell counts. Only in-frame clones appear in the TCRdb table, and some are missing; sequencing was by immunoSEQ multiplex PCR. That table supplies the V and J calls and clone size; D and trimming were determined from the DNA. The sample contains approximately 170,000 clones, 85% of which appear only once. Looked up from germline, CDR1 is SEHNR and CDR2 is FQNEAQ (reference sequence). The CDR3 length is 15 residues. V was clipped by 5 bases and J by 0 bases, with 13 bases between them. Sequencing was done on a sample of peripheral blood. The sequence was obtained from a woman over 75 with COVID-19, enrolled during active disease. V is TRBV7-9 and J is TRBJ1-1; D not resolved. The CDR3 DNA reads TGTGCCAGCAGCCTGCCCGGTACTATGAACACTGAAGCTTTCTTT. Residues: CASSLPGTMNTEAFF.